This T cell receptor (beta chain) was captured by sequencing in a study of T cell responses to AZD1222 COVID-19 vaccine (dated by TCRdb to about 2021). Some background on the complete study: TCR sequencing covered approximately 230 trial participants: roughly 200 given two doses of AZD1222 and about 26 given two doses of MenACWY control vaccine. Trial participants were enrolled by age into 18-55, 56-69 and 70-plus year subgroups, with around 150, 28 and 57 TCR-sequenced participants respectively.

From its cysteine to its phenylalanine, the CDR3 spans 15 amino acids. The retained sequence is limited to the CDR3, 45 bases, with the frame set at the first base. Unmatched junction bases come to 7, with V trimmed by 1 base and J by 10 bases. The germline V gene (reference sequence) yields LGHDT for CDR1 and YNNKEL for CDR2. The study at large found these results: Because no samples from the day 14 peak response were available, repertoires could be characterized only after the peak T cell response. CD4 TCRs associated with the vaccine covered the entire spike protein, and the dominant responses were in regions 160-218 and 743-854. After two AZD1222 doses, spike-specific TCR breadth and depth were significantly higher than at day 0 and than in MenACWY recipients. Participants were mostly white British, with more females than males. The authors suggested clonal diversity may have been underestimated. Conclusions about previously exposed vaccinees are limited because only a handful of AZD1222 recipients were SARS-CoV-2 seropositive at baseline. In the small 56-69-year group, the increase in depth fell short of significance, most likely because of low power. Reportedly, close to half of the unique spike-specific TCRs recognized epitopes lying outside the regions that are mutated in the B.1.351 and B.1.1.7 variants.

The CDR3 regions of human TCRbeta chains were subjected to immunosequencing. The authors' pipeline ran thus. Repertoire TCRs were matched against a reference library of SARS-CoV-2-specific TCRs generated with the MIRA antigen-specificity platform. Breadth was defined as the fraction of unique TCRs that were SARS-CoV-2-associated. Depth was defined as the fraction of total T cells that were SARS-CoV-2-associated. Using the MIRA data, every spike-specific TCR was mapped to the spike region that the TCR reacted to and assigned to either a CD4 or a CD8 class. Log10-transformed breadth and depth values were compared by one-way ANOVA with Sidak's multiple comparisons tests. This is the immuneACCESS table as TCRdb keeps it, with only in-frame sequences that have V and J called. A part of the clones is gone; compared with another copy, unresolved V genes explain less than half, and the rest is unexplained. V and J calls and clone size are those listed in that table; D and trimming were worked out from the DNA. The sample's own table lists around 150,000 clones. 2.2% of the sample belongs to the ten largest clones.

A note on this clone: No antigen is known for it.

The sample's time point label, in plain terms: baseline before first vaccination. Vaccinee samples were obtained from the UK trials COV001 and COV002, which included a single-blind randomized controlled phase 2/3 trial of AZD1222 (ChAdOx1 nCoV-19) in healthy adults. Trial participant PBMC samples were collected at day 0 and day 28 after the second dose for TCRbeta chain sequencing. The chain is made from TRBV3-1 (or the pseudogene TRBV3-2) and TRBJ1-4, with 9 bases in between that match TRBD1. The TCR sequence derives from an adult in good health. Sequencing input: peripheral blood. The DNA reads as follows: TGTGCCAGCAGCCAAGGGGGACAGGGTTACGGAAAACTGTTTTTT. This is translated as CASSQGGQGYGKLFF.